A selection of T cell receptor beta chains follows, all from one sample in a study of CD8+ T cells in alopecia areata. The method was immunoSEQ multiplex PCR; TCRdb's version includes in-frame clones alone and lacks a portion of them. The sample lists some 120,000 clones, under 65% occurring once. This material consisted of CD4+ T cells sorted from blood, taken at week 4, from a patient treated with tofacitinib. All receptors derive from a human donor with alopecia areata. CDR3s include the opening cysteine and the closing phenylalanine or tryptophan. Each record gives: V gene, clone size, D gene, J gene, CDR3 DNA, CDR3 protein. The D gene is left open where the match is weak. The size field is filled for only some rows; it gives once, few, many or a size class.

V: TRBV6-1
size: .
D: .
J: TRBJ2-3
DNA: TGTGCCAGCAGTGACATAGCGGAGGCCCCCTCAGATACGCAGTATTTT
CDR3: CASSDIAEAPSDTQYF

V: TRBV30
size: .
D: .
J: TRBJ1-1
DNA: TGTGCCTGGAGTCCAGGTATTAACACTGAAGCTTTCTTT
CDR3: CAWSPGINTEAFF

V: TRBV25-1
size: few
D: .
J: TRBJ1-1
DNA: TGTGCCAGCAGTAGGACTCCGAACACTGAAGCTTTCTTT
CDR3: CASSRTPNTEAFF

V: TRBV30
size: .
D: .
J: TRBJ1-5
DNA: TGTGCCTGGAGCCTAATGGCAGAACATCAGCCCCAGCATTTT
CDR3: CAWSLMAEHQPQHF

V: TRBV9
size: .
D: .
J: TRBJ1-3
DNA: TGTGCCAGCAGACGCAGCGGTGGCTCTGGAAACACCATATATTTT
CDR3: CASRRSGGSGNTIYF

V: TRBV19
size: .
D: .
J: TRBJ2-3
DNA: TGTGCCAGGAGGGTTCGCACAGATACGCAGTATTTT
CDR3: CARRVRTDTQYF

V: TRBV4-3
size: .
D: .
J: TRBJ1-2
DNA: TGCGCCAGCAGCCAAAGGGGGGGACTGCTCTCGGGCTACACCTTC
CDR3: CASSQRGGLLSGYTF

V: TRBV29-1
size: few
D: .
J: TRBJ2-5
DNA: TGCAGCGTTGAATATCGGATGGGAGAGACCCAGTACTTC
CDR3: CSVEYRMGETQYF

V: TRBV9
size: .
D: .
J: TRBJ2-5
DNA: TGTGCCAGCAGCGCGGGACTGAAGGAGACCCAGTACTTC
CDR3: CASSAGLKETQYF

V: TRBV10-3
size: .
D: .
J: TRBJ1-2
DNA: TGTGCCACCGAAACAGGGATGTATGGCTACACCTTC
CDR3: CATETGMYGYTF

V: TRBV6-5
size: few
D: TRBD2
J: TRBJ2-7
DNA: TGTGCCAGCAGTTACTCCCTAGCGGGAGTGGGCGAGCAGTACTTC
CDR3: CASSYSLAGVGEQYF

V: TRBV11-2
size: .
D: .
J: TRBJ2-1
DNA: TGTGCCAGCAGCGTGGGACCGGCGGTGGAGCAGTTCTTC
CDR3: CASSVGPAVEQFF

V: TRBV28
size: .
D: .
J: TRBJ2-7
DNA: TGTGCGAAGGGGAACCCAGCCTACGAGCAGTACTTC
CDR3: CAKGNPAYEQYF

V: TRBV29-1
size: .
D: .
J: TRBJ2-6
DNA: TGCAGCATCTTGATGGGTATGGGGGTTGGGGCCAACGTCCTGACTTTC
CDR3: CSILMGMGVGANVLTF

V: TRBV7-9
size: .
D: .
J: TRBJ1-1
DNA: TGTGCCAGCAGCTTAGGCACTGAAGCTTTCTTT
CDR3: CASSLGTEAFF

V: TRBV27
size: .
D: .
J: TRBJ1-4
DNA: TGTGCCAGCAGTTTAAGGGGGTCCGGTGAAAAACTGTTTTTT
CDR3: CASSLRGSGEKLFF

V: TRBV15
size: .
D: TRBD2
J: TRBJ2-7
DNA: TGTGCCACCAGCAATGCGTTGGGCGGGGGGGCCGATGAGCAGTACTTC
CDR3: CATSNALGGGADEQYF

V: TRBV5-1
size: .
D: .
J: TRBJ2-6
DNA: TGCGCCAGCAGCTTACAGGACCCTGGGGCCAACGTCCTGACTTTC
CDR3: CASSLQDPGANVLTF

V: TRBV10-3
size: few
D: .
J: TRBJ2-6
DNA: TGTGCCATCAGTGATTCTGGACGCTCTGGGGCCAACGTCCTGACTTTC
CDR3: CAISDSGRSGANVLTF

V: TRBV10-3
size: few
D: TRBD1
J: TRBJ2-1
DNA: TGTGCCATCAGAGAGGGACAGTTCCCCTACAATGAGCAGTTCTTC
CDR3: CAIREGQFPYNEQFF

V: TRBV15
size: .
D: TRBD1
J: TRBJ2-7
DNA: TGTGCCACCAGCCGGGACAGGCAAGACGAGCAGTACTTC
CDR3: CATSRDRQDEQYF

V: TRBV4-3
size: .
D: .
J: TRBJ2-5
DNA: TGCGCCAGCAGCCAAGAAGGGGTGGGGACCCAGTACTTC
CDR3: CASSQEGVGTQYF

V: TRBV29-1
size: .
D: .
J: TRBJ2-2
DNA: TGCAGCGTTGAAGATCCCGGGCGCGACACCGGGGAGCTGTTTTTT
CDR3: CSVEDPGRDTGELFF

V: TRBV6-5
size: .
D: .
J: TRBJ1-1
DNA: TGTGTCAGCAGTAGAACAGTGAACACTGAAGCTTTCTTT
CDR3: CVSSRTVNTEAFF

V: TRBV6-5
size: once
D: TRBD1
J: TRBJ1-5
DNA: TGTGCCAGCAGTCCCGGGACAGGGAATAATCAGCCCCAGCATTTT
CDR3: CASSPGTGNNQPQHF

V: TRBV29-1
size: few
D: .
J: TRBJ2-1
DNA: TGCAGCGTTGAGGACGGGGGTCTCCACAATGAGCAGTTCTTC
CDR3: CSVEDGGLHNEQFF

V: TRBV2
size: .
D: .
J: TRBJ1-5
DNA: TGTGCCAGCAGTGAAGCCCCCGGATGGACACAAGCTGATCAGCCCCAGCATTTT
CDR3: CASSEAPGWTQADQPQHF

V: TRBV7-3
size: few
D: .
J: TRBJ2-1
DNA: TGTGCCAGCAGCCCCGCAAGCGGGCGGGGTGAGCAGTTCTTC
CDR3: CASSPASGRGEQFF

V: TRBV29-1
size: few
D: .
J: TRBJ2-5
DNA: TGCAGCGTTGACCTCGGAGGGGGACAAGAGACCCAGTACTTC
CDR3: CSVDLGGGQETQYF

V: TRBV15
size: .
D: .
J: TRBJ1-1
DNA: TGTGCCACCTGTACGAGACAGCAGAACACTGAAGCTTTCTTT
CDR3: CATCTRQQNTEAFF

V: TRBV9
size: .
D: TRBD2
J: TRBJ2-1
DNA: TGTGCCAGCAGCGTAGAGCGGGGGAGTTACAATGAGCAGTTCTTC
CDR3: CASSVERGSYNEQFF

V: TRBV30
size: .
D: TRBD1
J: TRBJ1-1
DNA: TGTGCCTGGAGTCCCGGGACAGGGTTCCACACTGAAGCTTTCTTT
CDR3: CAWSPGTGFHTEAFF

V: TRBV30
size: .
D: .
J: TRBJ1-1
DNA: TGTGCCTGGAGTGTATCAAAGACAGCCCGGATGAACACTGAAGCTTTCTTT
CDR3: CAWSVSKTARMNTEAFF

V: TRBV18
size: .
D: .
J: TRBJ2-5
DNA: TGTGCCAGCTCACCGATCCCAAAAGAGACCCAGTACTTC
CDR3: CASSPIPKETQYF

V: TRBV29-1
size: few
D: .
J: TRBJ2-5
DNA: TGCAGCGGAACCTCACTGACAGGCCAAGAGACCCAGTACTTC
CDR3: CSGTSLTGQETQYF